This TCR beta chain was recorded in a study of Ad26.COV2.S vaccination and SARS-CoV-2 variants. Across the whole study: In the study, Ad26.COV2.S was injected intramuscularly once, or twice 56 days apart. Findings of the study overall: The study found similar non-spike TCR breadth in vaccine and placebo recipients. The TCR breadth and depth analyses may have understated or missed part of the total T cell responses.

Using immunoSEQ multiplex PCR, the repertoire was profiled, and TCRdb retains in-frame clones only, with some absent. The sample has about 350,000 clones, 80% to 90% seen once; the top ten hold approximately 3.5%. Treatment described: roughly 18 received Ad26.COV2.S at low or high dose, single or two shots; 5 received placebo; per-sample allocation not given. All samples were drawn on day 63, counting from the first vaccine or placebo injection. Ad26.COV2.S expressed prefusion-stabilized spike from the original Wuhan strain. Per the germline V gene, CDR1 is LGHDT and CDR2 is YNNKEL (reference sequence). The ends were cut back, 0 bases at V and 5 bases at J, with 17 bases in the middle. The CDR3 runs to 16 residues. With regard to this clone: The antigen is unknown.

The sequence came from a person aged 18-60 years who received the Ad26.COV2.S COVID-19 vaccine or a placebo. V usage is TRBV3-1 (or the pseudogene TRBV3-2) and J usage is TRBJ2-7; D might be TRBD1 (5 bases). The specimen was peripheral blood, collected in a trial of Ad26.COV2.S vaccine versus placebo. CDR3 sequence reads: CASSQDPREGSHEQYF. The CDR3, as DNA: TGTGCCAGCAGCCAAGATCCCAGGGAAGGTTCCCACGAGCAGTACTTC.